This paragraph reports one TCR beta chain. Its cognate antigen is unknown. The data were taken from a study of CD8 T cells in Susac syndrome. Whole-study results and caveats: The study recognized that the number of individuals in its TCR sequencing and HLA analysis was relatively small.

When the RNA was reverse transcribed, random hexamers were used with an input of about 0.5 to 1 ug. Amplification of TCR beta CDR3 across 54 Vbeta and 13 Jbeta was performed with immunoSEQ multiplex PCR. TCRdb recomputed calls from the immunoSEQ multiplex PCR reads with MiXCR, one row per CDR3 protein. The repertoire consists of 200,000 to 300,000 distinct CDR3 sequences, with around 95% occurring once and the leading ten covering less than 0.075%. This CDR3 contains 16 residues. Germline V gene data show CDR1 as SNHLY and CDR2 as FYNNEI. The ends lost 6 bases at V and 2 bases at J; junction bases unmatched: 9. The patients who served as multiple sclerosis controls were treatment-naive and had stable or active relapsing-remitting disease that fulfilled the revised McDonald criteria.

V gene TRBV2 combines with J gene TRBJ2-2, with 7 bases matching TRBD2. This receptor was obtained from a human donor with multiple sclerosis. Sequencing used CD4+ T cells from PBMCs. This chain's CDR3 is CASSPLSSGNTGELFF. CDR3 sequence (DNA): TGTGCCAGCAGCCCCCTTTCTAGCGGTAACACCGGGGAGCTGTTTTTT.